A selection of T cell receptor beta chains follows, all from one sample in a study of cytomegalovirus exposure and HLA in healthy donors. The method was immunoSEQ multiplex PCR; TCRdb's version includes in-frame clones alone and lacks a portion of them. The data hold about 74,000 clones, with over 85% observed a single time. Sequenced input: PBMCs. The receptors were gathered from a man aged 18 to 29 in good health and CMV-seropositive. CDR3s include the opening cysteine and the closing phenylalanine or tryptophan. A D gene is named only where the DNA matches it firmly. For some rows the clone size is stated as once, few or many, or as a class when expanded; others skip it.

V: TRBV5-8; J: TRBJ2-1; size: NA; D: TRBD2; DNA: TGTGCCAGCAGCCTAATAGCGGGCAATGAGCAGTTCTTC; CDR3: CASSLIAGNEQFF
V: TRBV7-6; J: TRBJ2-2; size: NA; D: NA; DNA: TGTGCCAGCAGCTTACGGGATCCCGGGACTTACACCGGGGAGCTGTTTTTT; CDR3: CASSLRDPGTYTGELFF
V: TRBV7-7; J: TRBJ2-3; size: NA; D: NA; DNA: TGTGCTAGCAGCTTAGGAGGGAGTCAAGATACGCAGTATTTT; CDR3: CASSLGGSQDTQYF
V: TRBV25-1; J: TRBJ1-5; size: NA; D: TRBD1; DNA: TGTGCCAGCAGTGGTCAGGGGGGTCAGCCCCAGCATTTT; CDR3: CASSGQGGQPQHF
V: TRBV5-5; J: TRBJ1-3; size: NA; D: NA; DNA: TGTGCCAGCAGTCCGACAATCGGAACTGGAAACACCATATATTTT; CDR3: CASSPTIGTGNTIYF
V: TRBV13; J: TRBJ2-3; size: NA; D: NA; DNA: TGTGCCAGCACGGGGACAGATACGCAGTATTTT; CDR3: CASTGTDTQYF
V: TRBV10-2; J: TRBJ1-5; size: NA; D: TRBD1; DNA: TGCGCCAGCAGTCCCGGGACAGACTATCAGCCCCAGCATTTT; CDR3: CASSPGTDYQPQHF
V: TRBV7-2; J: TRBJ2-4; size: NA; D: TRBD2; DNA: TGTGCCAGCAGCTGGGGACTAGCGGGAGAGCTAGCCAAAAACATTCAGTACTTC; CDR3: CASSWGLAGELAKNIQYF
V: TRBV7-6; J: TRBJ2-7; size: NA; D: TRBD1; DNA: TGTGCCAGCAGCGCAGACGGGACAGGGGCCTACGAGCAGTACTTC; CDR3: CASSADGTGAYEQYF
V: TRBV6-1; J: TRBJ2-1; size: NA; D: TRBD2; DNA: TGTGCCACCGAGAGACTAGCGGGAGAAATCAATGAGCAGTTCTTC; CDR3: CATERLAGEINEQFF
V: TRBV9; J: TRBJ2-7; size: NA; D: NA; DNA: TGTGCCAGCAGCGCCGTCGCCCTAGGCGAGCAGTACTTC; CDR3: CASSAVALGEQYF
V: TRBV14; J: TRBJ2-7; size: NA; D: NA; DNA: TGTGCCAGCAGCCCAAGCCCCAGGGAGCAGTACTTC; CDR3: CASSPSPREQYF
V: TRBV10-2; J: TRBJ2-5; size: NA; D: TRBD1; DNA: TGCGCCAGCAGTGAGGTGGGAAAGGGGGCAGGTAAAGAGACCCAGTACTTC; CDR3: CASSEVGKGAGKETQYF
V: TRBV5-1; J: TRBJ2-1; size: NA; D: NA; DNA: TGCGCCAGCAACCCGACGACCCCGCCCGGGGGCAATGAGCAGTTCTTC; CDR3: CASNPTTPPGGNEQFF
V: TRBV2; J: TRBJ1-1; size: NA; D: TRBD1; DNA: TGTGCCAGCACTCCCTCGGGGACAGGGGGCACTGAAGCTTTCTTT; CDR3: CASTPSGTGGTEAFF
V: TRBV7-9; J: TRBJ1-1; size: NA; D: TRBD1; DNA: TGTGCCAGCAGCCCTCGGGACAGTCTCCTGAACACTGAAGCTTTCTTT; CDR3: CASSPRDSLLNTEAFF
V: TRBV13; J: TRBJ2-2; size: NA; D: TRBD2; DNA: TGTGCTGGACTAGCGGACACCGGGGAGCTGTTTTTT; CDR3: CAGLADTGELFF
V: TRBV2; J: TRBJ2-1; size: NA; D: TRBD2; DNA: TGTGCCAGCAGTGTCAGGACTAGCGGGAGCGGGGAGCAGTTCTTC; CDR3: CASSVRTSGSGEQFF
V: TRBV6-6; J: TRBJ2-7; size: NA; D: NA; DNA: TGTGCCAGCAGTTACGGACAGCCGCTCGCCGAGCAGTACTTC; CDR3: CASSYGQPLAEQYF
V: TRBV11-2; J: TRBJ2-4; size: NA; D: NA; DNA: TGTGCCAGCAGCCCGGACATATACGTTCAGTACTTC; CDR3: CASSPDIYVQYF
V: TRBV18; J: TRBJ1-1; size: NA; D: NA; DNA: TGTGCCAGCTCACTCGGACTGATGAACACTGAAGCTTTCTTT; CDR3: CASSLGLMNTEAFF
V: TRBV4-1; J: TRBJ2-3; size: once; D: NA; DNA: TGCGCCAGCAGCCAAGATCCGACCGGGGATACGCAGTATTTT; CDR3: CASSQDPTGDTQYF
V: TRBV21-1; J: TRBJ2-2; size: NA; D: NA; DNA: TGTGCCAGCATGCAGGCCCAGCGCGGGATAGGCACCGGGGAGCTGTTTTTT; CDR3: CASMQAQRGIGTGELFF
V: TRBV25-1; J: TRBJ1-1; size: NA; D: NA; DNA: TGTGCCAGCAGAGACACAGGACCAGAAGCTTTCTTT; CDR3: CASRDTGPEAFF
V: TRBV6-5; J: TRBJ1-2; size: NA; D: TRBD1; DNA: TGTGCCAGCAGGACAGGGATGGGCGGCTACACCTTC; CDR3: CASRTGMGGYTF
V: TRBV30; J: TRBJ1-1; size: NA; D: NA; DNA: TGTGCCTGGACCCGGTCTCGTTGGACTGAAGCTTTCTTT; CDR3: CAWTRSRWTEAFF
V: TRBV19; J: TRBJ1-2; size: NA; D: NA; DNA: TGTGCCAGTAGTATGAGTAACTTGGACTATGGCTACACCTTC; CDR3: CASSMSNLDYGYTF
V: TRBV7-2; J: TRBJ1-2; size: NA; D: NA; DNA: TGTGCCAGCAGCTTACAGGGAGGCATATATGGCTACACCTTC; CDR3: CASSLQGGIYGYTF
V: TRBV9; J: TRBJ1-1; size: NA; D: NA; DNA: TGTGCCAGCAGCGTAACAGGGAACACTGAAGCTTTCTTT; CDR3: CASSVTGNTEAFF
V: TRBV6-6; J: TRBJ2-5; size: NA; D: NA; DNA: TGTGCCAGCCAAACCGCGGTAGAGACCCAGTACTTC; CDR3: CASQTAVETQYF
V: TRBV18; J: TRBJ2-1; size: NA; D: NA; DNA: TGTGCCAGCTCACCTAGAACCTTACAGGGAAATGAGCAGTTCTTC; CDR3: CASSPRTLQGNEQFF
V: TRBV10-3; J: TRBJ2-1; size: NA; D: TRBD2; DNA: TGTGCCATCAGTGTGCCATCCGGGCGGGAGAGCTCCTACAATGAGCAGTTCTTC; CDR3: CAISVPSGRESSYNEQFF
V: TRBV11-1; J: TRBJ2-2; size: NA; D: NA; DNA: TGTGCCAGCAGCTTATTAGCGAGGCGTCCCGGGGCCGGGGAGCTGTTTTTT; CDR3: CASSLLARRPGAGELFF
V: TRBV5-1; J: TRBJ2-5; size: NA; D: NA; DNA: TGCGCCAGCAGCTTGGAGGGACACGAGACCCAGTACTTC; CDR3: CASSLEGHETQYF
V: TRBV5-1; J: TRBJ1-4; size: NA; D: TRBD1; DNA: TGCGCCAGCAGCCGGACAGGGGCAACTAATGAAAAACTGTTTTTT; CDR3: CASSRTGATNEKLFF
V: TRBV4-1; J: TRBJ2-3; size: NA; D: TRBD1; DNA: TGCGCCAGCAGCCAAGACGGGACAGTCGGGGATACGCAGTATTTT; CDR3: CASSQDGTVGDTQYF
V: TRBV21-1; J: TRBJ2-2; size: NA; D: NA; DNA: TGTGCCAGTCCATCAGGGTGCACCGGGGAGCTGTTTTTT; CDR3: CASPSGCTGELFF
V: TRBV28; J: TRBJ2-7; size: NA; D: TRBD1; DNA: TGTGCCAGCAGCCTTGAAGGGACAGGCTCCTACGAGCAGTACTTC; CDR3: CASSLEGTGSYEQYF
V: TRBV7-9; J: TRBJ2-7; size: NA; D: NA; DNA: TGTGCCAGCAGCTTAGGGGTTGGAGGGTACGAGCAGTACTTC; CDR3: CASSLGVGGYEQYF
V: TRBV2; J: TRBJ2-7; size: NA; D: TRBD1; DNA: TGTGCCAGCCGGGACAGGGGCTACGAGCAGTACTTC; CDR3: CASRDRGYEQYF
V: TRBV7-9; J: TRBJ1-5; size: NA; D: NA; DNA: TGTGCCAGCAGTGATGGAGGTCAGCCCCAGCATTTT; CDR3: CASSDGGQPQHF
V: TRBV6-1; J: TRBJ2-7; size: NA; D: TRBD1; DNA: TGTGCCAGCAGTTATGCAGGGGGAGCCTACGAGCAGTACTTC; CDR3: CASSYAGGAYEQYF
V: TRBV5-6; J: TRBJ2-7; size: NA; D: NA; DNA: TGTGCCAGCAGCTTCCCCCCCGACGAGCAGTACTTC; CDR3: CASSFPPDEQYF
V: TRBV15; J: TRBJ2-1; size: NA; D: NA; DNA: TGTGCCACCAGCCCAGACAGAATTTACAATGAGCAGTTCTTC; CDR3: CATSPDRIYNEQFF
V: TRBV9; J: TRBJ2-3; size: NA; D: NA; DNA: TGTGCCAGCAGCGTAGAGTCAGTTTCGGATACGCAGTATTTT; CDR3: CASSVESVSDTQYF
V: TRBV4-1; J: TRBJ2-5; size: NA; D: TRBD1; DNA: TGCGCCAGCAGCCAAGGCCCCACGCGGCAGGGGGCGAACCAGTACTTC; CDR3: CASSQGPTRQGANQYF
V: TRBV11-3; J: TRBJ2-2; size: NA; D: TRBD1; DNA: TGTGCCAGCAGCTTAGGGTTGCGCAGGGGGCCCGGGGAGCTGTTTTTT; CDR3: CASSLGLRRGPGELFF
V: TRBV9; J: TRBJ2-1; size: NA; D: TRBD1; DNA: TGTGCCAGCGGACAGGGGAGGGATGAGCAGTTCTTC; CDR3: CASGQGRDEQFF
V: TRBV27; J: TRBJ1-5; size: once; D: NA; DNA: TGTGCCAGCAGTCAGGGGTCGTATAGCAATCAGCCCCAGCATTTT; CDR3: CASSQGSYSNQPQHF
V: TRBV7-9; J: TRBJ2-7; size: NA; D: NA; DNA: TGTGCCAGCAGCTTCATGTTCGAGCAGTACTTC; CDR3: CASSFMFEQYF
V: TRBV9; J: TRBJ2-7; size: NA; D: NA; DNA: TGTGCCAGCAGCGTAGCGGCAGGTGACCTCTACGAGCAGTACTTC; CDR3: CASSVAAGDLYEQYF
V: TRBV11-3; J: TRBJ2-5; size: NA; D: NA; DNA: TGTGCCAGCAGCTTGTTACGGAGCCAAGAGACCCAGTACTTC; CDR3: CASSLLRSQETQYF
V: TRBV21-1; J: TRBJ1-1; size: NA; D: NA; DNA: TGTGCCAGCAGCAGCCGACAGCCCGGGGGAGCTTTCTTT; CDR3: CASSSRQPGGAFF
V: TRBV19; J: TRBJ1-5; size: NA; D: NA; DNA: TGTGCCAGTAGTATAACAGGGCCTCAGCCCCAGCATTTT; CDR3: CASSITGPQPQHF
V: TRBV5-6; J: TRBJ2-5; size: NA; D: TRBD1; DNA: TGTGCCAGCAGCCGCCGGGACAGGGGGTGGAGTGAGACCCAGTACTTC; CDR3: CASSRRDRGWSETQYF
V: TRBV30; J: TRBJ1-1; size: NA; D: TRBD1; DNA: TGTGCCTGGAGACCCGGGACAGGGACAACTTTCTTT; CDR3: CAWRPGTGTTFF